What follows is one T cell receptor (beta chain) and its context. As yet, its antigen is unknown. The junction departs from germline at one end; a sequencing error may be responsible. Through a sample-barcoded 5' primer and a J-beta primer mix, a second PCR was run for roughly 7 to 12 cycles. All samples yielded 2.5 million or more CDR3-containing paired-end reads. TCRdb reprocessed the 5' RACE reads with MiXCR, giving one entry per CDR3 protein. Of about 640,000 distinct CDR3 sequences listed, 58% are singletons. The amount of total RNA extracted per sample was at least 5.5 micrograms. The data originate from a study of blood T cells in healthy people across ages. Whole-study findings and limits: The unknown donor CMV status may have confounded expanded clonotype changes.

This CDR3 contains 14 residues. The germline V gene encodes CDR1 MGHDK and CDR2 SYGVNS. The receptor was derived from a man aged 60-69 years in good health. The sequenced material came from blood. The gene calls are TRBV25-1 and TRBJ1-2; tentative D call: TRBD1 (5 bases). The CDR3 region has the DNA TGTGTCAGCAGTGAAAACGGGGCGGGCTATGGCTACACCTTC. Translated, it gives CVSSENGAGYGYTF.